This T cell receptor beta chain derives from a study of blood T cells in healthy people across ages. Findings and caveats of the study: Naive T cell percentage strongly correlated with TCR beta diversity.

As regards this clonotype: Its antigen is unidentified.

RNA extraction gave at least 5.5 micrograms of total RNA per sample. Using a J-beta primer mix together with a sample-barcoded 5' primer, a second PCR was run for roughly 6 to 11 cycles. Unique molecular identifiers of 12 random nucleotides labeled each cDNA. MiXCR was run by TCRdb on the 5' RACE reads, yielding one entry per CDR3 protein. The profile shows fewer than 900,000 distinct CDR3 sequences, roughly 47% of them singletons. The CDR3 has 15 amino acids. With 5 bases removed from V and 3 bases from J, the gap between germline ends came to 16 bases. Germline V gene lookup returns CDR1 LGHNA and CDR2 YSLEER.

This sequence joins TRBV4-3 and TRBJ1-1, with D unresolved. The sequencing input was blood. The sequence was obtained from a woman in her fifties or sixties in good health. In DNA form, the CDR3 reads TGCGCCAGCAGCGGTAAAGGCGGAGTTTACACTGAAGCTTTCTTT. It yields the protein CASSGKGGVYTEAFF.